These 31 T cell receptor beta chains were sequenced from one sample in a study of technical replicates of blood from a few donors. Only in-frame clones appear in the TCRdb table, and some are missing; sequencing was by immunoSEQ multiplex PCR. Among about 93,000 clones listed, roughly 96% were seen once. The sequencing sample was made of T cells isolated from PBMCs. These receptors originate from a human donor in good health.

V and J are TRBV4-1 and TRBJ1-6; no clear D gene. CDR3 length: 15 amino acids. Germline CDR1 MGHRA, CDR2 YSYEKL. The V end was cut by 0 bases, the J end by 16 bases, with 19 bases between. CDR3 nucleotide sequence: TGCGCCAGCAGCCAAGATAGCCCCAGCAGCTATGAACTCCACTTT. This codes for CASSQDSPSSYELHF.

This chain links TRBV5-1 with TRBJ2-7, with 7 bases matching TRBD2. J gave up 4 bases and V 0 bases, and 7 bases lay outside the gene matches. The CDR3 is made up of 15 amino acids. Per the germline V gene, CDR1 is SGHRS and CDR2 is YFSETQ. Here the CDR3 reads CASSLERLAVYEQYF. The CDR3 DNA is TGCGCCAGCAGCTTGGAAAGGCTAGCGGTTTACGAGCAGTACTTC.

This rearrangement joins TRBV7-9 to TRBJ2-2; the match to TRBD2 covers 7 bases. CDR1 and CDR2 from the germline V gene are SEHNR and FQNEAQ (reference sequence). The junction had 3 bases not matched to a gene; V was cut back by 1 base and J by 1 base. The CDR3 contains 16 residues. The CDR3 nucleotides are TGTGCCAGCAGCTTAGGAAGCGGGGTGAACACCGGGGAGCTGTTTTTT. As protein: CASSLGSGVNTGELFF.

The genes are TRBV7-8 and TRBJ2-7; TRBD2 agrees at 7 bases. V trimming: 1 base; J trimming: 3 bases; junction bases outside the gene matches: 6. Per germline, CDR1 SGHVS and CDR2 FQNEAQ. This CDR3 region has 15 residues. The CDR3 loop is CASSLGGGNYYEQYF. In nucleotides, the CDR3 is TGTGCCAGCAGCTTAGGCGGGGGAAACTACTACGAGCAGTACTTC.

The V call is TRBV5-4, the J call TRBJ2-1; possible D gene TRBD1, 5 bases. Trimming pared 3 bases from V and 3 bases from J, leaving 10 bases between. The CDR3 totals 14 residues. From germline, CDR1 is SGHNT and CDR2 YYREEE (reference sequence). CDR3 loop: CASSSRQNYNEQFF. The CDR3, as DNA: TGTGCCAGCAGCTCAAGACAGAACTACAATGAGCAGTTCTTC. Full variable domain (outside the CDR3, taken from reference TRBV5-4 and TRBJ2-1): ETGVTQSPTHLIKTRGQQVTLRCSSQSGHNTVSWYQQALGQGPQFIFQYYREEENGRGNFPPRFSGLQFPNYSSELNVNALELDDSALYLCASSSRQNYNEQFFGPGTRLTVL.

The chain recombines TRBV5-5 with TRBJ1-1; TRBD1 is a possible D gene (6 bases). CDR3 length equals 14 residues. V was shortened by 1 base and J by 11 bases, with 18 bases between the two germline ends. Germline V gene sequence: CDR1 SGHKS, CDR2 YYEKEE (reference sequence). In DNA, the CDR3 is TGTGCCAGCAGCTTGATAACAGGGCTTCTTGAGGCTTTCTTT. Its protein product is CASSLITGLLEAFF.

The J gene is TRBJ2-1, the V gene TRBV30; D ambiguous. CDR1 GTSNPN and CDR2 SVGIG come from the germline V gene (reference sequence). V lost 7 bases and J 3 bases, leaving 10 bases between the germline ends. This CDR3 has 12 amino acids. The CDR3: CASSLVYNEQFF. The CDR3 coding sequence is TGTGCCTCGAGCCTCGTCTACAATGAGCAGTTCTTC.

The chain links TRBV15 to TRBJ1-1; 8 nucleotides align to TRBD1. V trimming: 7 bases; J trimming: 3 bases; junction bases outside the gene matches: 4. This CDR3 spans 13 amino acids. CDR1 is LNHNV, CDR2 YYDKDF, per germline (reference sequence). The CDR3 reads CATKDRAYTEAFF. CDR3 nucleotide sequence: TGTGCCACCAAGGACAGGGCTTACACTGAAGCTTTCTTT.

The chain is built from TRBV7-9 and TRBJ2-1; D possibly corresponds to TRBD2 (5 bases). This CDR3 is built from 16 residues. The V end lost 0 bases, the J end lost 3 bases, and 12 bases lay between the germline ends. Germline V gives CDR1 SEHNR, CDR2 FQNEAQ (reference sequence). CDR3 in amino acids: CASSLAWENRYNEQFF. The CDR3 region has the DNA TGTGCCAGCAGCTTAGCGTGGGAGAACCGCTACAATGAGCAGTTCTTC.

The chain joins TRBV19 to TRBJ1-1; D not resolved. The CDR3 loop spans 13 amino acids. Germline-derived CDR1 and CDR2 are LNHDA and SQIVND (reference sequence). With 5 bases removed from V and 1 base from J, the gap between germline ends came to 8 bases. The CDR3 bases are TGTGCCAGTAGTCCGCGACAGAACACTGAAGCTTTCTTT. This encodes CASSPRQNTEAFF. Complete variable domain (other parts from reference TRBV19 and TRBJ1-1): DGGITQSPKYLFRKEGQNVTLSCEQNLNHDAMYWYRQDPGQGLRLIYYSQIVNDFQKGDIAEGYSVSREKKESFPLTVTSAQKNPTAFYLCASSPRQNTEAFFGQGTRLTVV.

The rearrangement uses TRBV6-5 and TRBJ1-5; TRBD1 matches at 7 bases. Germline lookup yields CDR1 MNHEY and CDR2 SVGAGI. The V gene end was trimmed by 2 bases and the J gene end by 7 bases; junction bases not matched to a gene: 8. CDR3 length equals 15 residues. The CDR3 loop is CASSYDREGNQPQHF. The CDR3 DNA follows: TGTGCCAGCAGTTACGACAGGGAAGGTAACCAGCCCCAGCATTTT.

The chain couples TRBV7-9 to TRBJ2-1; 9 bases align to TRBD2. CDR1 and CDR2 from the germline V gene are SEHNR and FQNEAQ (reference sequence). This CDR3 has 15 residues. J gave up 7 bases and V 1 base, and 5 bases lay outside the gene matches. CDR3 nucleotide sequence: TGTGCCAGCAGCTTAGGAAATAGCGGGAGTAATGAGCAGTTCTTC. Translating it yields CASSLGNSGSNEQFF.

This chain joins TRBV6-1 and TRBJ1-2; D is unresolved. The V gene's germline CDR1 is MNHNS and CDR2 SASEGT. Trimming took off 1 base at V and 4 bases at J, with 16 bases between the two ends. The CDR3 is made up of 16 amino acids. Here the CDR3 reads CASSEGSGKFGYGYTF. CDR3 in DNA: TGTGCCAGCAGTGAAGGCTCGGGGAAGTTCGGCTATGGCTACACCTTC.

Only one count was recorded for this clone. The chain joins TRBV7-9 to TRBJ1-3; possibly TRBD1 for D (5 bases). This CDR3 has 15 residues. Trimming left V 5 bases short and J 0 bases short, with 11 bases between. From germline, CDR1 is SEHNR and CDR2 FQNEAQ (reference sequence). The DNA of the CDR3 is TGTGCCAGCAGCACGCGACAGTACTCTGGAAACACCATATATTTT. Protein product: CASSTRQYSGNTIYF.

The rearrangement joins TRBV4-1 to TRBJ2-7, with D tentatively TRBD2 (5 bases). This CDR3 has 15 residues. In germline, CDR1 is MGHRA, CDR2 YSYEKL. Trimming removed 3 bases from V and 0 bases from J, with 12 bases in between. CDR3 coding DNA: TGCGCCAGCAGCCAGGTCCGGGATCACTCCTACGAGCAGTACTTC. Translating it yields CASSQVRDHSYEQYF.

The chain carries TRBV7-9 and TRBJ1-4; TRBD1 matches at 8 bases. This CDR3 has 14 amino acids. Germline CDR1 is SEHNR and CDR2 is FQNEAQ (reference sequence). V shed 3 bases and J 8 bases; nucleotides not matched to a gene: 5. This CDR3 reads CASSLTGALEKLFF. Written as DNA, the CDR3 is TGTGCCAGCAGCTTGACAGGGGCTTTGGAAAAACTGTTTTTT.

A single count supports this clone. J is TRBJ1-2 and V is TRBV10-3; no clear D. CDR3 length: 13 amino acids. Germline values: CDR1 ENHRY, CDR2 SYGVKD. V lost 3 bases and J 8 bases, leaving 13 bases between the germline ends. CDR3 bases: TGTGCCATCAGTGACAACACAGTATTGGGCTACACCTTC. Encoded protein: CAISDNTVLGYTF.

The CDR3 DNA reads as TGTGCCAGCAGCTTCTCAGGGGGGTCTCAGCCCCAGCATTTT. Its protein is CASSFSGGSQPQHF. This sequence joins TRBV5-6 and TRBJ1-5; 7 bases fit TRBD1. The trim removed 2 bases at V and 6 bases at J, leaving 5 bases unmatched. The CDR3 length is 14 residues. Germline V gene lookup returns CDR1 SGHDT and CDR2 YYEEEE.

The chain joins TRBV7-3 to TRBJ1-2; D might be TRBD1 (6 bases). The V gene's germline CDR1 is SGHTA and CDR2 FQGTGA. The CDR3 has 13 residues. V shed 5 bases and J shed 2 bases, with 9 bases lying between them. The CDR3 protein is CASSVTGNYGYTF. The CDR3 bases are TGTGCCAGCAGCGTCACAGGGAACTATGGCTACACCTTC.

V is TRBV29-1 and J is TRBJ2-7, with D possibly TRBD1 on 5 matching bases. The CDR3 has 13 amino acids. The V gene's germline CDR1 is SQVTM and CDR2 ANQGSEA. The V gene lost 1 base and the J gene lost 2 bases, with 9 bases spanning the gap. In nucleotides, the CDR3 is TGCAGCGTTGAAGCAGGGTCACCCTACGAGCAGTACTTC. Translation gives CSVEAGSPYEQYF.

The rearrangement joins TRBV5-6 to TRBJ2-1, with 7 bases aligning to TRBD2. CDR1 and CDR2 from the germline V gene are SGHDT and YYEEEE. The ends lost 2 bases at V and 1 base at J; junction bases unmatched: 3. This CDR3 comprises 15 residues. CDR3 DNA: TGTGCCAGCAGCTTCGAACTAGCGTCCTACAATGAGCAGTTCTTC. Translated: CASSFELASYNEQFF.

As DNA, the CDR3 is TGTGCCAGCACTACAGGGTCTCGAGAGCAGTTCTTC. Translated, it gives CASTTGSREQFF. The V gene is TRBV27, the J gene TRBJ2-1; D may be TRBD1 (6 bases). There are 12 residues in the CDR3. The germline V gene encodes CDR1 MNHEY and CDR2 SMNVEV (reference sequence). Trimming left V 7 bases short and J 10 bases short, with 14 bases between.

The chain recombines TRBV28 with TRBJ2-5, with 7 bases fitting TRBD1. Germline V lookup: CDR1 MDHEN, CDR2 SYDVKM. V gave up 5 bases and J gave up 2 bases; unmatched junction bases: 14. CDR3 size: 17 residues. CDR3 region: CASSPPTRRTGQETQYF. The CDR3 bases are TGTGCCAGCAGTCCGCCCACCCGAAGGACAGGTCAAGAGACCCAGTACTTC.

J is TRBJ2-3 and V is TRBV28; 9 bases line up with TRBD2. The CDR3 length is 15 residues. V lost 3 bases and J lost 5; bases outside the gene matches: 6. Germline CDR1 and CDR2: MDHEN and SYDVKM. CDR3: CASSLGGRARDTQYF. The CDR3 DNA reads as TGTGCCAGCAGTTTGGGCGGGAGGGCGAGAGATACGCAGTATTTT.

This sequence joins TRBV5-4 and TRBJ1-1; 11 nucleotides agree with TRBD1. V lost 5 bases to trimming and J lost 11 bases; unmatched junction nucleotides: 14. Germline V gives CDR1 SGHNT, CDR2 YYREEE (reference sequence). The CDR3 consists of 15 residues. CDR3 protein: CASSLVGDRGYVAFF. Here the CDR3 DNA reads TGTGCCAGCAGTCTCGTCGGGGACAGGGGGTATGTGGCTTTCTTT. The whole variable domain, filled in from reference TRBV5-4 and TRBJ1-1, reads ETGVTQSPTHLIKTRGQQVTLRCSSQSGHNTVSWYQQALGQGPQFIFQYYREEENGRGNFPPRFSGLQFPNYSSELNVNALELDDSALYLCASSLVGDRGYVAFFGQGTRLTVV.

The chain has TRBV28 and TRBJ2-7; maybe TRBD1 (6 bases). This CDR3 spans 12 amino acids. The germline CDR1 and CDR2 sequences are MDHEN and SYDVKM. The germline V and J ends were trimmed by 6 bases and 6 bases, with 12 bases remaining between them. The CDR3 sequence: CASRLQGSEQYF. As DNA, the CDR3 is TGTGCCAGCAGGCTACAGGGTTCCGAGCAGTACTTC.

The chain carries TRBV5-6 and TRBJ2-1; 8 positions match TRBD1. CDR3 size: 16 residues. V trimming: 0 bases; J trimming: 2 bases; junction bases outside the gene matches: 4. Germline lookup yields CDR1 SGHDT and CDR2 YYEEEE. CDR3 sequence (DNA): TGTGCCAGCAGCTTGGGCAGGGGGCCGGCCTACAATGAGCAGTTCTTC. It translates to CASSLGRGPAYNEQFF.

The chain uses TRBV7-3 and TRBJ1-1; the match to TRBD1 covers 7 bases. The CDR3 runs to 19 residues. Germline V gives CDR1 SGHTA, CDR2 FQGTGA. V shed 0 bases and J 6 bases; nucleotides not matched to a gene: 19. The CDR3 DNA reads as TGTGCCAGCAGCTTAACGCCCCCCGGAGGTCGTCAGGGGGGCGCTGAAGCTTTCTTT. This codes for CASSLTPPGGRQGGAEAFF.

The chain joins TRBV19 to TRBJ2-7; tentatively, D is TRBD2 (5 bases). Germline CDR1 and CDR2: LNHDA and SQIVND (reference sequence). V dropped 3 bases and J dropped 0 bases, with 15 bases sitting between them. The CDR3 runs to 16 residues. The DNA of the CDR3 is TGTGCCAGTAGTATTGACTTCGGACTTTCCTCCTACGAGCAGTACTTC. Translated: CASSIDFGLSSYEQYF.

The V call is TRBV10-3, the J call TRBJ2-5; D is perhaps TRBD2 (5 bases). The CDR3 totals 19 residues. Between the trimmed V and J ends, which lost 0 bases and 5 bases, there was a span of 25 bases. CDR1 is ENHRY, CDR2 SYGVKD, per germline. In DNA form, the CDR3 reads TGTGCCATCAGTGAGTCAGTTTACTCTGGAGGCCCCTCGCAGGAGACCCAGTACTTC. This codes for CAISESVYSGGPSQETQYF.

The V call is TRBV9, the J call TRBJ2-1, with 7 bases that match TRBD2. CDR1 is SGDLS, CDR2 YYNGEE, per germline. Trimming took 0 bases from V and 10 from J; bases not matched to a gene: 4. The CDR3 consists of 13 residues. CDR3 in DNA: TGTGCCAGCAGCGTAGGGCCAGCGGGAGAGCAGTTCTTC. This translates into CASSVGPAGEQFF.